The clone carrying this T cell receptor (beta chain) was recorded many times. As yet, its antigen is unknown. The source of the sample is a study of beta chain features in type 1 diabetes. Study results and caveats: The study found fewer insertions and more deletions at VDJ junctions in type 1 diabetes patients.

The whole isolated RNA underwent reverse transcription, so sequencing captured expressed TCRB transcripts. Clones were read by immunoSEQ multiplex PCR, and TCRdb kept only the in-frame ones, dropping some. The sample includes 150,000 or so clones, 7% to 10% of them seen just once. Naive, central memory, regulatory and stem cell-like memory cells within the CD4+ compartment were sorted using CD45RO/CCR7/CD25/CD127/CD95/CD27. The germline CDR1 and CDR2 sequences are GTSNPN and SVGIG (reference sequence). The CDR3 is made up of 11 amino acids. V gave up 8 bases and J gave up 7 bases, with 14 bases separating them.

The TCR sequence derives from a man aged 18-30 years in good health. Sequenced material: central memory CD4+ T cells from blood. V gene TRBV30 combines with J gene TRBJ2-5; TRBD1 is a possible D gene (6 bases). The CDR3: CAGDTTGTQYF. DNA for the CDR3: TGTGCCGGGGACACCACGGGGACCCAGTACTTC.